This entry lists 5 T cell receptor beta chains sequenced from one sample in a study of T cell changes during pregnancy in multiple sclerosis. Some clones are missing from TCRdb's copy, which holds only in-frame ones; the method was immunoSEQ multiplex PCR. The table records roughly 24,000 clones, 85% to 90% of them present only once. This material consisted of CD8+ T cells from peripheral blood mononuclear cells, taken before pregnancy. The receptors were gathered from a female donor with multiple sclerosis, enrolled in a pregnancy study.

This chain links TRBV6-5 with TRBJ2-1, with 8 bases identical to TRBD1. The CDR3 contains 15 residues. Looked up from germline, CDR1 is MNHEY and CDR2 is SVGAGI. V lost 0 bases, J lost 7 bases, and 5 bases stayed unmatched. The CDR3 protein is CASSYSQGVPNEQFF. Written as DNA, the CDR3 is TGTGCCAGCAGTTACTCACAGGGGGTTCCGAATGAGCAGTTCTTC.

V is TRBV6-4 and J is TRBJ2-1; D possibly corresponds to TRBD2 (6 bases). V lost 6 bases to trimming and J lost 5 bases, with 11 bases between them. CDR3 size: 13 residues. CDR1 is MRHNA, CDR2 SNTAGT, per germline. The CDR3, as DNA: TGTGCCAGCAGCCCCGGACTAAACAATGAGCAGTTCTTC. Translating gives CASSPGLNNEQFF.

The chain carries TRBV11-2 and TRBJ1-2; possibly TRBD1 for D (6 bases). CDR1 and CDR2 (germline): SGHAT, FQNNGV. The CDR3 consists of 16 residues. V gave up 1 base and J gave up 7 bases, with 19 bases separating them. The CDR3 spells CASSLAGQTKDPGYTF. The CDR3 bases are TGTGCCAGCAGCTTAGCCGGACAGACTAAGGACCCTGGCTACACCTTC.

The rearrangement uses TRBV13 and TRBJ1-2; D call uncertain. CDR1 and CDR2 from the germline V gene are PRHDT and FYEKMQ (reference sequence). The CDR3 is 12 amino acids. Trimming removed 1 base from V and 6 bases from J, with 6 bases in between. CDR3 residues: CASSLVGDGYTF. The CDR3 DNA reads TGTGCCAGCAGCTTAGTAGGAGATGGCTACACCTTC.

This chain uses TRBV2 with TRBJ2-2, with D perhaps matching TRBD1 (6 bases). Germline CDR1 reads SNHLY; CDR2 reads FYNNEI. There are 16 residues in the CDR3. V shed 6 bases and J shed 4 bases, with 18 bases lying between them. CDR3 in amino acids: CASSHNGGQITGELFF. The CDR3 DNA reads as TGTGCCAGCAGCCACAATGGCGGACAGATCACCGGGGAGCTGTTTTTT.